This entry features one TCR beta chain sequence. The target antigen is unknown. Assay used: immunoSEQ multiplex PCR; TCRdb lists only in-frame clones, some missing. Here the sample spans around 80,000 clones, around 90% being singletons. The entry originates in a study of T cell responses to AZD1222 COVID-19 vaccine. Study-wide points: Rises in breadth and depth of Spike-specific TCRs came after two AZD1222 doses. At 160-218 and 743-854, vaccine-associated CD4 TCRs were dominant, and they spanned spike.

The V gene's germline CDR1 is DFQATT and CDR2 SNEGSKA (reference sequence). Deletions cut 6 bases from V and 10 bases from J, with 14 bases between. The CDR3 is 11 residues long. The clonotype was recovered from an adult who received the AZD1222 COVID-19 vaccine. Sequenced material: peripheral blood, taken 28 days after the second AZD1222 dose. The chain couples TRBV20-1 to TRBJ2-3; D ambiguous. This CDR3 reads CSAPNLGPQYF. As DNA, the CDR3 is TGCAGTGCCCCCAACTTAGGTCCGCAGTATTTT.